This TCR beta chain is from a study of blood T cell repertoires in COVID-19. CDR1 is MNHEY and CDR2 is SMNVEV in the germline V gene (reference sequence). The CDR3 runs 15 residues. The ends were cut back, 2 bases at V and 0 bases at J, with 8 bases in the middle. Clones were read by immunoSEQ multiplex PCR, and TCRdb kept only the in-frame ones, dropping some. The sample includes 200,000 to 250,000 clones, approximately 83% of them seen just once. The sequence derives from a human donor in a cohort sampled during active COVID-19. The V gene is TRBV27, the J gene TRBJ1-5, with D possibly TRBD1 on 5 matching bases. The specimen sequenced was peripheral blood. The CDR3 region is CASSLLGDSNQPQHF. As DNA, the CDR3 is TGTGCCAGCAGTTTACTAGGGGATAGCAATCAGCCCCAGCATTTT.